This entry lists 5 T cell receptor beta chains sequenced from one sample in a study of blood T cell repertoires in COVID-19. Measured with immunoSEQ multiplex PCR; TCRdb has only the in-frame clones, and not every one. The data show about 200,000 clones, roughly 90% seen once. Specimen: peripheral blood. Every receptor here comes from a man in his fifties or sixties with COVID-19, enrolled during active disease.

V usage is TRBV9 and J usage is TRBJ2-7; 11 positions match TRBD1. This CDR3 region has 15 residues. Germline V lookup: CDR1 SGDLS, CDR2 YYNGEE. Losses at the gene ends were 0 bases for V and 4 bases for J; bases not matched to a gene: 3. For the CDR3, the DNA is TGTGCCAGCAGCGTAGGCGGGACAGGGGGTTACGAGCAGTACTTC. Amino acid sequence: CASSVGGTGGYEQYF.

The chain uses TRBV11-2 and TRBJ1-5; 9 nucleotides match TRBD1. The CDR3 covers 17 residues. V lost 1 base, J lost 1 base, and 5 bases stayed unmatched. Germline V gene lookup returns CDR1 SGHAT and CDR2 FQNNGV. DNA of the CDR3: TGTGCCAGCAGCTTAGGACAGGGGGGTTGGAGCAATCAGCCCCAGCATTTT. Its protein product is CASSLGQGGWSNQPQHF.

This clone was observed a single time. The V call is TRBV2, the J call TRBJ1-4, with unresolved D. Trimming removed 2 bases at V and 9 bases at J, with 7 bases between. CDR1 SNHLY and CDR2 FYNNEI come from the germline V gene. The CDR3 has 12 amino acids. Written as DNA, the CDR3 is TGTGCCAGCAGTGAAATTGAGAAAAAACTGTTTTTT. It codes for CASSEIEKKLFF. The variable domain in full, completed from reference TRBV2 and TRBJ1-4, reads EPEVTQTPSHQVTQMGQEVILRCVPISNHLYFYWYRQILGQKVEFLVSFYNNEISEKSEIFDDQFSVERPDGSNFTLKIRSTKLEDSAMYFCASSEIEKKLFFGSGTQLSVL.

Written as DNA, the CDR3 is TGTGCCAGCAGCTTTACGGGTAGCCTGCTGTTTTTT. As protein: CASSFTGSLLFF. V gene TRBV5-6 combines with J gene TRBJ1-4, with unresolved D. CDR1 and CDR2 from the germline V gene are SGHDT and YYEEEE. With 2 bases removed from V and 14 bases from J, the gap between germline ends came to 13 bases. This CDR3 region has 12 residues.

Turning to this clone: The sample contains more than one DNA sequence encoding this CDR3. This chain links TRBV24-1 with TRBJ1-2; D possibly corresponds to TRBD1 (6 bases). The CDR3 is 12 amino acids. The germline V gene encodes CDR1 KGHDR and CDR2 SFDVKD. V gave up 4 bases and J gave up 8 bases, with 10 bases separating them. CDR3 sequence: CATSDSGVGYTF. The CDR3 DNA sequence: TGTGCCACCAGTGACTCAGGGGTAGGCTACACCTTC.